This T cell receptor beta chain was sequenced for a study of vaccination effects on CD4 cells after COVID-19. Sequencing used immunoSEQ multiplex PCR; TCRdb keeps in-frame clones, though not all of them. This table holds tens of thousands of clones, roughly 80% found once. Under the ViraFEST assay, PBMC were stimulated with viral peptide pools so that antigen-specific CD4+ T cells expanded. Sequencing was performed afterwards. Once cultured for approximately ten days, the cells underwent separation to obtain CD4+ T cells. Absence of prior SARS-CoV-2 infection characterized the vaccine recipients, who showed negative nucleocapsid antibodies. Half-medium replacement with IL-2 medium occurred on days 3 and 7. Only one count was recorded for this clone. Antigen unknown. V shed 6 bases and J shed 4 bases, with 15 bases lying between them. The CDR3 has 14 amino acids. In germline, CDR1 is LGHNT, CDR2 FRNRAP.

The receptor's source is a human donor who received a COVID-19 vaccine. This material consisted of CD4+ T cells from PBMCs cultured with HCoV-229E spike peptides, taken before COVID-19 vaccination. The rearrangement uses TRBV12-5 and TRBJ2-5; no reliable D call. The CDR3 sequence: CASGPTVSGETQYF. In nucleotides, the CDR3 is TGTGCTAGTGGACCCACAGTTTCGGGAGAGACCCAGTACTTC.